The clone carrying this T cell receptor (beta chain) has at least ten counts. Its antigen is not identified. The data belong to a study of regulatory T cells in long-lasting Graves disease. Study-wide results and caveats: Persistent Graves' cases showed lower TCR diversity than newly diagnosed cases.

CDR1 GTSNPN and CDR2 SVGIG come from the germline V gene (reference sequence). The CDR3 has 14 residues. The junction had 10 bases not matched to a gene; V was cut back by 5 bases and J by 6 bases. Investigators prepared the TCR beta libraries by applying iRepertoire HTBI primers and Arm-PCR of CDR3 regions. TCRdb re-called the multiplex PCR reads through MiXCR, storing one row per CDR3 protein. This table holds 400,000 to 550,000 distinct CDR3 sequences, about 16% found once. Time point in this sample: newly diagnosed GD, antithyroid drugs for less than 3 months. Isolated PBMC RNA provided the starting material for the TCR library. Patients with Graves' disease were diagnosed by American Thyroid Association guidelines. The data also belong to a second study, concerning T cells in Graves' hyperthyroidism and ophthalmopathy. That paper states: Each diagnosis was grounded in clinical symptoms, serum thyroxine and TRAb, thyroid ultrasound, and orbital computed tomography. Most expanded thyroid clonotypes above 0.001 recurred in blood.

The chain has TRBV30 and TRBJ2-1; 7 bases align to TRBD2. The source is a woman aged 25 to 45 with Graves disease. Material: peripheral blood mononuclear cells (PBMCs), obtained at new diagnosis, from a patient treated with antithyroid drugs. The CDR3 bases are TGTGCCTGGTCTAGCGGCTCGAGAATCAATGAGCAGTTCTTC. Protein sequence: CAWSSGSRINEQFF.